What follows are 4 T cell receptor beta chains derived from one specimen sequenced in a study of immune evolution from preneoplasia to lung adenocarcinoma. Clones were read by immunoSEQ multiplex PCR, and TCRdb kept only the in-frame ones, dropping some. The table has 13,000 to 15,000 clones, 70% to 85% seen once. Sequencing was carried out using FFPE minimally invasive lung adenocarcinoma tissue. The receptors were gathered from a person aged 55-85 years with lung adenocarcinoma.

The chain couples TRBV9 to TRBJ1-3, with a tentative D call TRBD1 (6 bases). Germline CDR1 SGDLS, CDR2 YYNGEE. V shed 4 bases and J shed 4 bases, with 12 bases lying between them. CDR3 length: 14 residues. The CDR3 coding sequence is TGTGCCAGCAGCCTGGACAGTAGGGGAAACACCATATATTTT. Its translation is CASSLDSRGNTIYF. The full variable domain, with the rest looked up from reference TRBV9 and TRBJ1-3, is DSGVTQTPKHLITATGQRVTLRCSPRSGDLSVYWYQQSLDQGLQFLIQYYNGEERAKGNILERFSAQQFPDLHSELNLSSLELGDSALYFCASSLDSRGNTIYFGEGSWLTVV.

The chain uses TRBV10-3 and TRBJ1-1; D is unclear. The V end was cut by 8 bases, the J end by 0 bases, with 16 bases between. The V gene's germline CDR1 is ENHRY and CDR2 SYGVKD. The CDR3 consists of 15 residues. CDR3 residues: CAIGRAVRMNTEAFF. Written as DNA, the CDR3 is TGTGCCATCGGAAGGGCTGTACGGATGAACACTGAAGCTTTCTTT.

Points on this clone: Its ends do not fully match the called genes, so a read error is possible. V is TRBV7-7 and J is TRBJ2-5; TRBD1 aligns across 10 bases. Germline assignment: CDR1 SSHAT and CDR2 FNYEAQ (reference sequence). This CDR3 has 14 residues. The CDR3 is CASSSGTGEETQYF. The CDR3 coding sequence is TGTGCTAGCAGCTCGGGGACAGGGGAAGAGACCCAGTACTTC.

The V gene is TRBV28, the J gene TRBJ2-7; 8 bases fit TRBD1. V was clipped by 6 bases and J by 9 bases; unmatched bases: 10. Germline values: CDR1 MDHEN, CDR2 SYDVKM. The length of the CDR3 is 13 residues. CDR3 nucleotides: TGTGCCAGCAGCCGCGGACAGGGCCCGCGGCAGTACTTC. This sequence encodes CASSRGQGPRQYF.